The clone carrying this T cell receptor beta chain has at least ten counts. Antigen unknown. This sample stems from a study of T cells in Graves' hyperthyroidism and ophthalmopathy. TCR beta CDR3 regions were amplified from RNA transcripts. RT-PCR in the first round (using the HTBI primer set) targeted the TCR CDR3. TCRdb passed the multiplex PCR reads through MiXCR, listing each CDR3 protein once. The repertoire has approximately 360,000 distinct CDR3 sequences, approximately 14% of them found once; the top ten carry about 27%. The V end was cut by 6 bases, the J end by 0 bases, with 15 bases between. Germline V CDR1 and CDR2: SNHLY, FYNNEI. The CDR3 has 16 amino acids. Study-wide results and caveats: Prediction of ophthalmopathy progression came a median around 6 months pre-onset.

It was less than 13 ml of fresh peripheral blood that supplied the PBMCs. The chain has TRBV2 and TRBJ2-1; perhaps TRBD2 as D (6 bases). The sample comprised blood. The receptor was derived from a young woman with Graves' hyperthyroidism that later progressed to Graves' ophthalmopathy. The CDR3 loop reads CASSAGAGSSYNEQFF. CDR3 DNA: TGTGCCAGCAGCGCCGGGGCGGGGAGCTCCTACAATGAGCAGTTCTTC.